This T cell receptor beta chain was identified in a study of blood T cell repertoires in COVID-19. Assay: immunoSEQ multiplex PCR; the TCRdb copy retains only in-frame clones and omits some. This sample yields a few hundred thousand clones, of which around four fifths are seen a single time; roughly 2.9% belongs to the top ten. V lost 5 bases and J 0 bases, leaving 8 bases between the germline ends. The CDR3 has 13 residues. Germline V gene sequence: CDR1 MDHEN, CDR2 SYDVKM. The receptor comes from a man aged 50 or older with active or convalescent COVID-19. Sequencing input: peripheral blood. The chain is built from TRBV28 and TRBJ2-7; perhaps TRBD1 as D (5 bases). The CDR3 bases are TGTGCCAGCAGTACCCAGGGCTCCTACGAGCAGTACTTC. This encodes CASSTQGSYEQYF.